A single T cell receptor (beta chain) is shown here with its context. Distinct nucleotide sequences in the sample also encode this CDR3. The authors' processing: Amplification with reference gene primers provided the estimates of nucleated cell counts. The assay was immunoSEQ multiplex PCR, and TCRdb's table has in-frame clones only and misses some. That table furnishes V, J and clone size, whereas the DNA furnished D and trimming. The sample has around 94,000 clones, more than 85% seen once; the top ten hold 4.2%. The data belong to a study of blood T cell repertoires in COVID-19. Study in general: The United States, Italy and Spain provided the acute and convalescent COVID-19 samples. PBMCs, B-cell-depleted T cells, or T cells were the source of the cDNA or gDNA that made up the material.

The V gene's germline CDR1 is KGHSH and CDR2 LQKENI. V dropped 6 bases and J dropped 2; count of bases not matched to a gene: 10. There are 17 residues in the CDR3. The chain has TRBV18 and TRBJ1-5, with 10 bases identical to TRBD1. This TCR was sampled from a man aged 18 to 29 with acute or convalescent COVID-19. Sequenced: peripheral blood. For the CDR3, the DNA is TGTGCCAGCTCTGTATCCGGACAGGGGGGCCGCAATCAGCCCCAGCATTTT. This translates into CASSVSGQGGRNQPQHF.